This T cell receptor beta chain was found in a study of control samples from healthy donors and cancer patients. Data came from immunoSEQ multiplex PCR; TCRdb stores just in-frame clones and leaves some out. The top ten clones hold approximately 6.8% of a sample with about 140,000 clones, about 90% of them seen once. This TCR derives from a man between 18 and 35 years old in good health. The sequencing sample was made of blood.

CDR3 DNA sequence: TGTGCCAGCAGTTCTAACAGGGTGGGGACTGAAGCTTTCTTT. Amino acids: CASSSNRVGTEAFF. This chain joins TRBV28 and TRBJ1-1, with a tentative D call TRBD1 (6 bases). This CDR3 has 14 amino acids. Germline-derived CDR1 and CDR2 are MDHEN and SYDVKM. Trimming shortened V by 4 bases and J by 5 bases, and 14 bases separated the two germline ends.